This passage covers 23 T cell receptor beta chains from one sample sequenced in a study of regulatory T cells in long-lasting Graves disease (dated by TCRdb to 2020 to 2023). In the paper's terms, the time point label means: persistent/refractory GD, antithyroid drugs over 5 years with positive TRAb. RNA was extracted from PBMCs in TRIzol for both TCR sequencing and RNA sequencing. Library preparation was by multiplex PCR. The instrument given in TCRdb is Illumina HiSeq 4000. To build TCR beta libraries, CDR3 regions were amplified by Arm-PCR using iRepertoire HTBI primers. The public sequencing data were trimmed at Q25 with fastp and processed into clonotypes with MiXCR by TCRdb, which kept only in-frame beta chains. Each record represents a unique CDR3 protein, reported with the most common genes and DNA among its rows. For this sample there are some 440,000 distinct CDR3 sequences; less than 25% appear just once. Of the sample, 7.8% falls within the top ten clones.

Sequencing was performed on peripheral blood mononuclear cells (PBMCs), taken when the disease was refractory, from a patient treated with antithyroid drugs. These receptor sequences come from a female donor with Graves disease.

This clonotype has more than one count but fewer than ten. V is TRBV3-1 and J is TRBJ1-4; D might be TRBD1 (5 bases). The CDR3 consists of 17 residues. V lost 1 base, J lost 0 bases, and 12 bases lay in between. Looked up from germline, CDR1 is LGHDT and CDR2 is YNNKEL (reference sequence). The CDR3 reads CASSQGDGVATNEKLFF. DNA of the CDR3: TGTGCCAGCAGCCAAGGGGACGGAGTTGCAACTAATGAAAAACTGTTTTTT.

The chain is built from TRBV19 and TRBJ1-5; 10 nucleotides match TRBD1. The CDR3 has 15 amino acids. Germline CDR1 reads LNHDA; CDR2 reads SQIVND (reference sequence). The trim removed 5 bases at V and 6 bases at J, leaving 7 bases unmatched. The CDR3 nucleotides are TGTGCCAGTAGTCCTTGGACAGGGGGGGGTCAGCCCCAGCATTTT. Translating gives CASSPWTGGGQPQHF.

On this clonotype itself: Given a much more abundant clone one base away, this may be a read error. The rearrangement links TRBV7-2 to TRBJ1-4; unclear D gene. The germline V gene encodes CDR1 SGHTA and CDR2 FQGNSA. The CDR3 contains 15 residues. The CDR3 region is CASSLDHLRDEKLLF. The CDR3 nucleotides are TGTGCCAGCAGCTTAGACCACCTGAGGGATGAAAAACTGCTTTTT.

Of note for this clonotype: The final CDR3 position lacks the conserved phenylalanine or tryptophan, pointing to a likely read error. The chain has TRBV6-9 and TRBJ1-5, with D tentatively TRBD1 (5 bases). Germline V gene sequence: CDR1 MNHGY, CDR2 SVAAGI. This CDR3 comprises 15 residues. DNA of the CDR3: TGCGCCAGCAGTTACGGGGGAGCGAGCAATCAGCCCCAGCATTCT. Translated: CASSYGGASNQPQHS.

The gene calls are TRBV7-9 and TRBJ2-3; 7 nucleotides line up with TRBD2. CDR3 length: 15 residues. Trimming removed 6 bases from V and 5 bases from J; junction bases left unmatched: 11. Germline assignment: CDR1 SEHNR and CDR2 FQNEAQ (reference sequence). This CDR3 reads CASRLNSGAIDTQYF. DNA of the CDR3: TGTGCCAGCAGATTAAACAGCGGGGCGATAGATACGCAGTATTTT.

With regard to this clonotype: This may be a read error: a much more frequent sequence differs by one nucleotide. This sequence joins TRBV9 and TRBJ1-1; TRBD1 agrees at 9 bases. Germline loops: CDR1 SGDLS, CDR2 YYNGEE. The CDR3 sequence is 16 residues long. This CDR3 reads CVSSAGQGPMSTEAFF. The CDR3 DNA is TGTGTCAGCAGCGCGGGACAGGGACCAATGAGCACTGAAGCTTTCTTT.

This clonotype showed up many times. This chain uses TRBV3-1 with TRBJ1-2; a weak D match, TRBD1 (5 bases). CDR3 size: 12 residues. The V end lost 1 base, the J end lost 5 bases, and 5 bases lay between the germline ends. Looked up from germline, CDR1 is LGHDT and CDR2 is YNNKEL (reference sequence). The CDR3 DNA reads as TGTGCCAGCAGCCAAGGGACATATGGCTACACCTTC. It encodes CASSQGTYGYTF.

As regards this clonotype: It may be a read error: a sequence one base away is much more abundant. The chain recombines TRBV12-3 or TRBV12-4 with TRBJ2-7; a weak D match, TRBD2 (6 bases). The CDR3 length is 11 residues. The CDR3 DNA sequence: TGTGCCGGCAGTGTGGGACTGATCCAGTACTTC. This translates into CAGSVGLIQYF.

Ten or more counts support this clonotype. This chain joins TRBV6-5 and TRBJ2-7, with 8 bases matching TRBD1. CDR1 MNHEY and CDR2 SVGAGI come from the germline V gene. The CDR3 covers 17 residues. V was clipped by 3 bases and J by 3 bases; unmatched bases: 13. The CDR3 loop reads CASSYSSPGTGLYEQYF. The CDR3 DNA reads TGTGCCAGCAGTTATAGTTCCCCCGGGACAGGCCTCTACGAGCAGTACTTC.

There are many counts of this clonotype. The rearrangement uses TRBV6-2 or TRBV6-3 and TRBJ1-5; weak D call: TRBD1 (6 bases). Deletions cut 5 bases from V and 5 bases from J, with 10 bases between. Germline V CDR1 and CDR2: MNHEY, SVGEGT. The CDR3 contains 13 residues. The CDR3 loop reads CASSPRGHQPQHF. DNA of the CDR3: TGTGCCAGCAGTCCCAGGGGCCATCAGCCCCAGCATTTT.

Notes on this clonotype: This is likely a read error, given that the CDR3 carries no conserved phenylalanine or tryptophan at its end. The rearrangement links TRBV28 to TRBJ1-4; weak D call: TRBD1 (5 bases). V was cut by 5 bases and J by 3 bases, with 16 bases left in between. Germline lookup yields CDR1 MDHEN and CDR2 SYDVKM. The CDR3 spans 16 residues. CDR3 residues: CASSLPRPGANEKLFY. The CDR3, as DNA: TGTGCCAGCAGTCTACCTAGACCGGGGGCTAATGAAAAACTGTTTTAT.

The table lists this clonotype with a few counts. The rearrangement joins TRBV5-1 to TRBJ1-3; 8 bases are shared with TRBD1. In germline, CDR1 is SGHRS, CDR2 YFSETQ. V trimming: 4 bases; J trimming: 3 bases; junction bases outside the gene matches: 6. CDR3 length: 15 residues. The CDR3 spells CASSRDRSLGNTIYF. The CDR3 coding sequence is TGCGCCAGCAGCAGGGACAGGTCCCTTGGAAACACCATATATTTT.

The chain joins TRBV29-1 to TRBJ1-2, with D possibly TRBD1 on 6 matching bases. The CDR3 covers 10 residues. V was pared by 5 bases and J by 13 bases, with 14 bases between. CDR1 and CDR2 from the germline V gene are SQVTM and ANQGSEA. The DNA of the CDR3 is TGCAGCGTTTTCGAGGGGGTGGGCACCTTC. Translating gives CSVFEGVGTF.

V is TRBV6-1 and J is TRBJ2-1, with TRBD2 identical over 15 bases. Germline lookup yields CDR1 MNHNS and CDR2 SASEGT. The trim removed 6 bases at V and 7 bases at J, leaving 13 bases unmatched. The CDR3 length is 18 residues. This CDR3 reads CASSRRTSGRAKRNEQFF. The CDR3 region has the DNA TGTGCCAGCAGCCGACGGACTAGCGGGAGGGCCAAGCGGAATGAGCAGTTCTTC.

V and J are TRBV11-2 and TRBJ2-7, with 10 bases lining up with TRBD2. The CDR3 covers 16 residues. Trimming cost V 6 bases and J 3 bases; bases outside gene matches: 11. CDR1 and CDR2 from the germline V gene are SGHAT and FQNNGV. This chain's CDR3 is CASRPRLAGESYEQYF. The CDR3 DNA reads TGTGCCAGCAGGCCCCGCCTAGCGGGAGAGAGCTACGAGCAGTACTTC.

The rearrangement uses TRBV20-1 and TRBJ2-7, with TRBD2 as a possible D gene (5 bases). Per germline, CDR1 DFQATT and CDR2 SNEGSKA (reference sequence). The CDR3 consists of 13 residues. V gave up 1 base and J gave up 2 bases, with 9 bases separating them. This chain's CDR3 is CSARAGKAYEQYF. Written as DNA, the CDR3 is TGCAGTGCTAGAGCGGGAAAAGCCTACGAGCAGTACTTC.

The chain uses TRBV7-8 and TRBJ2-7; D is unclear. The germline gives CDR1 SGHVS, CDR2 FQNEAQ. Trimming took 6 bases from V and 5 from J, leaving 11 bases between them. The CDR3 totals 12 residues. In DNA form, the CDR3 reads TGTGCCAGCAGTTTAACAGTGAACGAGCAGTACTTC. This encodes CASSLTVNEQYF.

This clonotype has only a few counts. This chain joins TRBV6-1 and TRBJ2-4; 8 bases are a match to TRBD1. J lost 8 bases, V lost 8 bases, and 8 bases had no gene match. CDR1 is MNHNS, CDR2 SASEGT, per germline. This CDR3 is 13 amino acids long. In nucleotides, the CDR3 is TGTGCCAGCCGACAGGGGAGGATGCACATTCAGTACTTC. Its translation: CASRQGRMHIQYF.

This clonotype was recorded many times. CDR3 region: CASSLRTGDEQYF. Here the CDR3 DNA reads TGTGCCAGCAGCCTTAGGACAGGTGACGAGCAGTACTTC. The rearrangement joins TRBV13 to TRBJ2-7, with TRBD1 identical over 7 bases. The V segment lost 5 bases and the J segment 5 bases; nucleotides outside the gene matches: 6. The CDR3 consists of 13 residues. From germline, CDR1 is PRHDT and CDR2 FYEKMQ (reference sequence).

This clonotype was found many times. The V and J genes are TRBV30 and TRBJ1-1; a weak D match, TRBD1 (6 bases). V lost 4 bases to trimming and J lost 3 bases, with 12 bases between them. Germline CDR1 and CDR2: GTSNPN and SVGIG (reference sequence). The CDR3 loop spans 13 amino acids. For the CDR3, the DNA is TGTGCCTGGAACCCCACAGGGTACACTGAAGCTTTCTTT. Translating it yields CAWNPTGYTEAFF.

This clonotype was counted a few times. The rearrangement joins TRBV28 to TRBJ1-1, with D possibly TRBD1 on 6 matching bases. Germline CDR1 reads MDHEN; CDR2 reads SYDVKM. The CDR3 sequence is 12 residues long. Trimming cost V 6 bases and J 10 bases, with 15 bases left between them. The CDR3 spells CASSPGVRGAFF. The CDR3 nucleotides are TGTGCCAGCAGCCCAGGGGTCCGGGGAGCTTTCTTT.

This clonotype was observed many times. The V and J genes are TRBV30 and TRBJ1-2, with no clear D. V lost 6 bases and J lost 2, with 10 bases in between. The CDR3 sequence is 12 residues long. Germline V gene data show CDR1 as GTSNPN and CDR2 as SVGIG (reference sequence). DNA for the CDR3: TGTGCCTGTAGACCGGGAAACTATGGCTACACCTTC. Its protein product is CACRPGNYGYTF. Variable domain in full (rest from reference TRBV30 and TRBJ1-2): SQTIHQWPATLVQPVGSPLSLECTVEGTSNPNLYWYRQAAGRGLQLLFYSVGIGQISSEVPQNLSASRPQDRQFILSSKKLLLSDSGFYLCACRPGNYGYTFGSGTRLTVV.

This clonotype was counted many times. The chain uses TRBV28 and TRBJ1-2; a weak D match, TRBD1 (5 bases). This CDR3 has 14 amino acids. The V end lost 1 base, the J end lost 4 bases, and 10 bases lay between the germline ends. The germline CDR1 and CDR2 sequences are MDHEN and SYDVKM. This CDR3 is CASSLSGVAYGYTF. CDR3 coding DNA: TGTGCCAGCAGTTTATCGGGGGTGGCCTATGGCTACACCTTC.